The clone carrying this T cell receptor (beta chain) was detected only a few times. Its antigen is currently unknown. This specimen comes from a study of early T cells in non-severe SARS-CoV-2 infection. The overall study: Unsorted whole blood bulk RNA was sequenced, with unpaired chains.

Findings and caveats of the study: Matching against VDJdb likely underestimated virus-specific expansions, favoring anti-spike CD8.

MiXCR, applied by TCRdb to the 5' RACE reads, yields one record per CDR3 protein. The repertoire holds 50,000 to 60,000 distinct CDR3 sequences, about 8% seen once, with 3% to 3.5% in the top ten. V was clipped by 3 bases and J by 4 bases, with 9 bases between them. Germline lookup yields CDR1 KGHDR and CDR2 SFDVKD. The CDR3 is 15 residues long. The source material was whole blood. The chain links TRBV24-1 to TRBJ2-6, with D possibly matching TRBD1 (5 bases). The sequence came from an adult who was a healthcare worker with PCR-confirmed SARS-CoV-2 infection or an uninfected control (not recorded which). As DNA, the CDR3 is TGTGCCACCAGTGATCCAGGGTCAGGGGCCAACGTCCTGACTTTC. Protein sequence: CATSDPGSGANVLTF.